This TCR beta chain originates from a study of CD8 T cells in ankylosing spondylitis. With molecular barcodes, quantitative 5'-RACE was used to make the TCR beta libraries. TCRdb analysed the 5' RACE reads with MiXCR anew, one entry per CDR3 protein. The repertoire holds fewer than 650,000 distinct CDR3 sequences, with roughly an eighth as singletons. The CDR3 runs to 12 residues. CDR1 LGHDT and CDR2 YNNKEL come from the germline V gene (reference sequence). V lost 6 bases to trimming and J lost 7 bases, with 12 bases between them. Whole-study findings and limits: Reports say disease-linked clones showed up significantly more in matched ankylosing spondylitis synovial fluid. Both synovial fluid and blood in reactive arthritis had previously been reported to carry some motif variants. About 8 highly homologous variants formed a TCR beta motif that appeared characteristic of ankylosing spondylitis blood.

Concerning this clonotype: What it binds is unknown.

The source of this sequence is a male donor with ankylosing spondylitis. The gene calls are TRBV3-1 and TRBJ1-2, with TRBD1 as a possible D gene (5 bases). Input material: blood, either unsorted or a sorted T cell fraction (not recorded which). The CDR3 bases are TGTGCCAGCAGGAGAGGGGTGGGTGGCTACACCTTC. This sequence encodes CASRRGVGGYTF.